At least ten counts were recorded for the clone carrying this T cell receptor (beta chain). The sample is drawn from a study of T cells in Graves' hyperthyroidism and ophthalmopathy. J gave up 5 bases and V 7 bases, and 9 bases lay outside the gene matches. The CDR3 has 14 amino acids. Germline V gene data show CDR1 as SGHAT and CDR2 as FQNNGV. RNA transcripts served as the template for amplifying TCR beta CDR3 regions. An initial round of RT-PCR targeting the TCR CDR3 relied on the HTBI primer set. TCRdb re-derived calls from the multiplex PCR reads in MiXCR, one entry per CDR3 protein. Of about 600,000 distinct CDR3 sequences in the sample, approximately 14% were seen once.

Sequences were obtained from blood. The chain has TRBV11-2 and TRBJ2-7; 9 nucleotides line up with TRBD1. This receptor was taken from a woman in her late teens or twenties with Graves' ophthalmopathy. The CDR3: CASTSTTGGHEQYF. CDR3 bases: TGTGCCAGCACCTCCACGACAGGGGGGCACGAGCAGTACTTC.